These 5 T cell receptor beta chains share one sample of origin, sequenced in a study of cytomegalovirus exposure and HLA in healthy donors. PCR involved 60 Vbeta and 13 Jbeta primers. Method: immunoSEQ multiplex PCR; TCRdb's copy keeps in-frame clones and lacks some. This sample has 90,000 to 120,000 clones; 77% occur once, and the top ten carry roughly 4.2%. What was sequenced was PBMCs. Receptors were obtained from a male donor in good health and CMV-seronegative.

This chain links TRBV6-1 with TRBJ1-1; 7 bases fit TRBD1. With V trimmed by 8 bases and J by 4 bases, 10 bases remained unmatched. CDR3 size: 14 residues. CDR1 MNHNS and CDR2 SASEGT come from the germline V gene. The CDR3 loop is CASEAYRGITEAFF. CDR3 DNA sequence: TGTGCCAGCGAGGCCTACAGGGGAATCACTGAAGCTTTCTTT.

This rearrangement joins TRBV4-1 to TRBJ1-4; TRBD1 aligns across 8 bases. Unmatched junction bases numbered 3, after V lost 1 base and J lost 5 bases. This CDR3 region has 15 residues. Germline CDR1 is MGHRA and CDR2 is YSYEKL. The CDR3 spells CASSQGRQGNEKLFF. The CDR3 nucleotides read TGCGCCAGCAGCCAAGGTCGACAGGGGAATGAAAAACTGTTTTTT.

This clone turned up a few times. This rearrangement joins TRBV19 to TRBJ1-1; D remains unclear. Germline assignment: CDR1 LNHDA and CDR2 SQIVND (reference sequence). CDR3 length equals 11 residues. The germline V and J ends were trimmed by 3 bases and 11 bases, with 10 bases remaining between them. The CDR3 bases are TGTGCCAGTAGTATTGAGGTGAACGCTTTCTTT. The encoded protein is CASSIEVNAFF.

This clone was recorded a few times. This sequence joins TRBV25-1 and TRBJ2-7; TRBD1 aligns across 8 bases. With 3 bases clipped from V and 1 base from J, the junction kept 5 bases outside the gene matches. Germline V gene lookup returns CDR1 MGHDK and CDR2 SYGVNS. This CDR3 is built from 15 residues. This CDR3 is CASSDSGTGSYEQYF. CDR3 bases: TGTGCCAGCAGTGATTCTGGGACAGGATCCTACGAGCAGTACTTC.

The chain uses TRBV7-2 and TRBJ1-1; 8 bases match TRBD1. CDR1 and CDR2 from the germline V gene are SGHTA and FQGNSA. The CDR3 consists of 13 residues. J lost 4 bases, V lost 4 bases, and 2 bases had no gene match. The CDR3 DNA sequence: TGTGCCAGCAGCTCCGACAGGGGCACTGAAGCTTTCTTT. It is translated as CASSSDRGTEAFF.